The sequence of this T cell receptor (beta chain) was determined in a study of T cell repertoires in cytomegalovirus infection. The CDR3 is 15 residues long. The germline V gene has CDR1 SGHTA and CDR2 FQGNSA. V trimming: 5 bases; J trimming: 0 bases; junction bases outside the gene matches: 2. This clonotype showed up just a few times. TCRdb re-analysed the reads in MiXCR, keeping a single row per CDR3 protein. The data hold around 300,000 distinct CDR3 sequences, with roughly 26% observed a single time. The sample taken for sequencing was PBMCs. The chain uses TRBV7-2 and TRBJ2-2; 8 bases are a match to TRBD1. The sequence derives from a human donor in good health (CMV status not recorded). Some clones in this sample may be carry-over from other donors' samples. CDR3 sequence reads: CASSPDRANTGELFF. CDR3 DNA sequence: TGTGCCAGCAGCCCGGACAGGGCGAACACCGGGGAGCTGTTTTTT.